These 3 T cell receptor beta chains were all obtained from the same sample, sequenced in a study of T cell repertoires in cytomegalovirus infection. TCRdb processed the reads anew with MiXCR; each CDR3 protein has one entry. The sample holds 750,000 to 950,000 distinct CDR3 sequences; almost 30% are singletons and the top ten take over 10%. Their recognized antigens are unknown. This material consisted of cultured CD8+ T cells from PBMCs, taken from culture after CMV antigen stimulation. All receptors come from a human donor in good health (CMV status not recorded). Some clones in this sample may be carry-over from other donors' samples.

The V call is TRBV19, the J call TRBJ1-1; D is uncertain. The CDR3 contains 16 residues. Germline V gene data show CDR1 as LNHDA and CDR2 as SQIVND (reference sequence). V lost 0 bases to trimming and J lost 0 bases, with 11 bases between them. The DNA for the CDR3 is TGTGCCAGTAGTATAGACCCTTTGCGGCTGAACACTGAAGCTTTCTTT. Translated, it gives CASSIDPLRLNTEAFF. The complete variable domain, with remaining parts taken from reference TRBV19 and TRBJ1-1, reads DGGITQSPKYLFRKEGQNVTLSCEQNLNHDAMYWYRQDPGQGLRLIYYSQIVNDFQKGDIAEGYSVSREKKESFPLTVTSAQKNPTAFYLCASSIDPLRLNTEAFFGQGTRLTVV.

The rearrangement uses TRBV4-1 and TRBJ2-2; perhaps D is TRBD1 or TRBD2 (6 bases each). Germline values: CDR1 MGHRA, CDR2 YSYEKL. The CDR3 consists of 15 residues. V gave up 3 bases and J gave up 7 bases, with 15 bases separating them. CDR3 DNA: TGCGCCAGCAGCCATGTCGTGGGGGGCAGCGGGGAGCTGTTTTTT. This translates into CASSHVVGGSGELFF.

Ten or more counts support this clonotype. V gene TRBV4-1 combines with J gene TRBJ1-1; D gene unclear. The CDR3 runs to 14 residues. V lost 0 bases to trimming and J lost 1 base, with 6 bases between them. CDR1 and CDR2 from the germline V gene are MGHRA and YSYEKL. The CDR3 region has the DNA TGCGCCAGCAGCCAAGACAGGCAGAACACTGAAGCTTTCTTT. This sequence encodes CASSQDRQNTEAFF.